This TCR beta chain was identified during a study of PD-L1 blockade in urothelial cancer (dated by TCRdb to the late 2010s). Background on the whole study: Therapy was started at some point between 2012 and 2014 for all patients, and atezolizumab 1,200 mg was administered intravenously every 3 weeks. About 85% of the roughly 29 patients were identified as males with urothelial cancer of bladder origin, and a prior smoking history was reported by 18 of 29 patients. An ECOG performance status of 0 or 1 was recorded for the patients, and 0 to 3 prior chemotherapy regimens had been received by the patients. Blood samples were analyzed at 3 weeks after treatment start (second dose) and at 6 weeks after treatment start. Blood samples gave a median of 141,255 T cells and approximately 80,000 unique TCRs, with a median clonality of around 0.08. Somatic, immune and clinical correlates of response to PD-L1 blockade with atezolizumab in urothelial cancer were the focus of an exploratory multi-omic analysis. Pretreatment tumor samples, along with matched peripheral blood collected serially before and after atezolizumab treatment, underwent TCR sequencing. Durable clinical benefit was defined as progression-free survival longer than 6 months, and TCR features were also tested against progression-free and overall survival. In the same patients who had TCR sequencing, pretreatment tumors also underwent whole exome sequencing and RNA sequencing. Durable clinical benefit was achieved by nine patients but not by the remaining 20. Pretreatment blood TCR-seq was available for twenty-nine patients, at least one posttreatment blood collection was obtained for roughly 25 patients, and tumor TCR-seq was available for roughly 25 patients.

The junction carries 19 bases between V and J, which are trimmed by 6 bases and 5 bases respectively. The germline V gene encodes CDR1 MNHEY and CDR2 SMNVEV (reference sequence). The CDR3 runs 15 amino acids, cysteine and phenylalanine included. Only the CDR3 part of the read is kept: 45 bases, read in frame from the first base. Points on this clone: Its target antigen remains unknown. Per-base qualities were not stored, and no clone one base away is much larger.

Synthetic TCR analog templates were spiked into each PCR so that absolute template abundance could be estimated from read counts. The immunoSEQ assay used bias-controlled V and J gene primers to amplify TCRbeta CDR3 regions from genomic DNA. Sequencing of rearranged TCRbeta segments was done at approximately 20X coverage. Per the source publication's procedure: Sequencing errors were corrected by clustering and CDR3s were annotated against IMGT to assign V, D and J genes. Downstream analyses used only productive TCRbeta rearrangements, leaving out any out-of-frame or stop-codon sequences. Clonality was computed as one minus Shannon entropy normalized by the log of the number of unique productive sequences. Fisher's exact test with Benjamini-Hochberg correction, using a cutoff of adjusted p below 0.01, was how clones that differed between time points or between blood and tumor were identified. TCRdb limited this immuneACCESS table to in-frame rearrangements with V and J called. A share of clones is missing; checked studies link under half to unresolved V genes, and the rest is unexplained. From that table come the V and J calls and clone size; the DNA was used to work out D and trimming. The sample table records roughly 100,000 clones; roughly 85% of these occur just once. The ten largest clones add up to around 8% of the sample.

This specimen's time point label, per the study, means: peripheral blood 6 weeks after treatment start. A cohort of about 30 patients with locally advanced or metastatic urothelial carcinoma, treated at Memorial Sloan Kettering on a trial protocol, was included. Peripheral blood mononuclear cells were collected pretreatment and during treatment, with between 1 and 8 total time points obtained per patient. The Qiagen DNeasy Blood extraction kit was used to purify genomic DNA from total PBMCs and tumor samples. PBMCs were collected pretreatment and during treatment, and were isolated and stored as previously described. Broad study findings and their caveats: Among patients with durable benefit, tumor-associated TCR clones showed greater expansion in peripheral blood 3 weeks after treatment started (n ≈ 24, p = 0.022). Because the sample size was small (n of about 29) and many exploratory analyses were performed, the results are intended to be hypothesis-generating. Improved progression-free and overall survival was associated with having pretreatment peripheral blood TCR clonality below the median.

The chain links TRBV27 with TRBJ1-2; the D gene is possibly TRBD1, with 6 bases matching. This TCR was recovered from a man between 65 and 85 years old with urothelial cancer. Sequencing used PBMCs, obtained around atezolizumab (anti-PD-L1) treatment. CDR3 loop: CASREAARGGYGYTF. The DNA is TGTGCCAGCAGGGAGGCGGCAAGGGGGGGGTATGGCTACACCTTC.